The entry below describes one T cell receptor beta chain. Primers: 60 Vbeta forward and 13 Jbeta reverse. Assay: immunoSEQ multiplex PCR; the TCRdb copy retains only in-frame clones and omits some. The table includes some 86,000 clones, 70% to 80% detected once. These data originate in a study of cytomegalovirus exposure and HLA in healthy donors. The sequencing input was PBMCs. This receptor was taken from a woman aged 40 to 50 in good health and CMV-seropositive.

The CDR3 reads CASKALGPEAFF. In DNA, the CDR3 is TGTGCCAGTAAAGCCCTGGGGCCTGAAGCTTTCTTT. The chain employs TRBV19 and TRBJ1-1; a possible D gene is TRBD1 (5 bases). Trimming stripped 7 bases from V and 6 bases from J, with 12 bases between. Germline lookup yields CDR1 LNHDA and CDR2 SQIVND (reference sequence). The CDR3 covers 12 residues.